The T cell receptor (beta chain) under discussion was sequenced for a study of long-term antiretroviral therapy in people with HIV. Study-level points and caveats: Diversity went up after ART and still fell short of transplant donor controls.

Version v3.0 of the immunoSEQ assay was performed at survey level. Profiling relied on immunoSEQ multiplex PCR, and the TCRdb table lists in-frame clones only, not all of them. The data show 25,000 to 30,000 clones, with around 87% seen just once and more than 4% held by the top ten. Treatment for every participant with HIV took place in the United States. Of note for this clone: Its antigen is currently unknown.

Here the sequenced sample was unsorted PBMCs, taken approximately 2.6 years after starting antiretroviral therapy. This receptor was identified in a middle-aged man with HIV.

The CDR3 nucleotides read TGTGCCAGCAGCTTCGGGACATCCTACGAGCAGTACTTC. This codes for CASSFGTSYEQYF. The J gene is TRBJ2-7, the V gene TRBV11-3; D is perhaps TRBD1 (6 bases). CDR3 length: 13 residues. The V gene lost 3 bases and the J gene lost 1 base, with 7 bases spanning the gap. Germline loops: CDR1 SGHNT, CDR2 YENEEA.